These T cell receptor beta chains were read from a single sample in a study of PD-L1 blockade in urothelial cancer. Some clones are missing from TCRdb's copy, which holds only in-frame ones; the method was immunoSEQ multiplex PCR. The top ten clones hold approximately 9.9% of a sample with 1,500 to 2,000 clones, about a third of them seen once. Source: tumor tissue, taken before atezolizumab (anti-PD-L1) treatment. The receptors here all came from a woman in her sixties or seventies with urothelial cancer. Both conserved end residues are part of each CDR3. Each record gives: D gene, J gene, clone size, V gene, CDR3 DNA, CDR3 protein. A D gene is named only where the DNA matches it firmly. Size values are once, few and many counts, or a class for expanded clones, and some rows have none.

D: NA
J: TRBJ1-5
size: large
V: TRBV7-6
DNA: TGTGCCAGCAGCGTACAGGGTAGCAATCAGCCCCAGCATTTT
CDR3: CASSVQGSNQPQHF

D: NA
J: TRBJ2-7
size: medium-sized
V: TRBV28
DNA: TGTGCCAGCAGATTGATGGGAACCTACGAGCAGTACTTC
CDR3: CASRLMGTYEQYF

D: NA
J: TRBJ1-1
size: few
V: TRBV28
DNA: TGTGCCAGCACCCTAGATGTAGTGAACACTGAAGCTTTCTTT
CDR3: CASTLDVVNTEAFF

D: NA
J: TRBJ1-2
size: medium-sized
V: TRBV11-3
DNA: TGTGCCAGCAGCTTGCTTCCGACAGGACACCCAAAGAGGGGCTACACCTTC
CDR3: CASSLLPTGHPKRGYTF

D: TRBD2
J: TRBJ2-4
size: NA
V: TRBV19
DNA: TGTGCCAGTAGTATGTGGGGGGGAGCCAAAAACATTCAGTACTTC
CDR3: CASSMWGGAKNIQYF

D: TRBD1
J: TRBJ1-1
size: NA
V: TRBV29-1
DNA: TGCAGCGTCAATGGACAGGGGGTGACGGCTGAAGCTTTCTTT
CDR3: CSVNGQGVTAEAFF

D: TRBD1
J: TRBJ1-5
size: NA
V: TRBV23-1
DNA: TGCGCCAGCAGTCACCGCCAGGGGGAAGAGTCTGATCAGCCCCAGCATTTT
CDR3: CASSHRQGEESDQPQHF

D: NA
J: TRBJ2-2
size: large
V: TRBV9
DNA: TGTGCCAGCAGCGTCCCTCCGGACGAATCGAACACCGGGGAGCTGTTTTTT
CDR3: CASSVPPDESNTGELFF

D: NA
J: TRBJ2-3
size: NA
V: TRBV28
DNA: TGTGCCAGCAGTTTACCTACTTTGCGAGCAGTGGAAGAAGATACGCAGTATTTT
CDR3: CASSLPTLRAVEEDTQYF

D: NA
J: TRBJ1-3
size: NA
V: TRBV29-1
DNA: TGCAGCGTTGAACGGGGCTCTGGAAACACCATATATTTT
CDR3: CSVERGSGNTIYF

D: NA
J: TRBJ1-1
size: medium-sized
V: TRBV7-6
DNA: TGTGCCAGCAGCCAAACCGGGCTTTGGACGAACACTGAAGCTTTCTTT
CDR3: CASSQTGLWTNTEAFF

D: NA
J: TRBJ2-3
size: NA
V: TRBV28
DNA: TGTGCCAGCAGTTTGGGTGGGGCAGATACGCAGTATTTT
CDR3: CASSLGGADTQYF

D: TRBD2
J: TRBJ2-1
size: medium-sized
V: TRBV11-3
DNA: TGTGCCAGCAGCCCCAGCGGGGGCGCACCCTACAATGAGCAGTTCTTC
CDR3: CASSPSGGAPYNEQFF

D: NA
J: TRBJ2-1
size: few
V: TRBV6-8
DNA: TGTGCCAGCAGCTACCAAGACTACAATGAGCAGTTCTTC
CDR3: CASSYQDYNEQFF

D: TRBD1
J: TRBJ1-1
size: medium-sized
V: TRBV6-8
DNA: TGTGCCAGCAGCACCCCGACAGGGGGCGGGACTGAAGCTTTCTTT
CDR3: CASSTPTGGGTEAFF

D: NA
J: TRBJ2-2
size: NA
V: TRBV18
DNA: TGTGCCAGCTCCCTCCAGGGTTCGGCCGCCGGGGAGCTGTTTTTT
CDR3: CASSLQGSAAGELFF

D: TRBD2
J: TRBJ2-3
size: medium-sized
V: TRBV9
DNA: TGTGCCAGCAGCGCCACCTTGGGACTAGCGGGAGGTACAGATACGCAGTATTTT
CDR3: CASSATLGLAGGTDTQYF

D: TRBD2
J: TRBJ2-1
size: NA
V: TRBV19
DNA: TGTGCCAGTAGTACGACTAGCGGGAGTGTGCAGTTCTTC
CDR3: CASSTTSGSVQFF

D: TRBD2
J: TRBJ2-1
size: medium-sized
V: TRBV11-3
DNA: TGTGCCAGCAGCTCCTGGACTAGTGGCGGCAATGAGCAGTTCTTC
CDR3: CASSSWTSGGNEQFF

D: NA
J: TRBJ2-3
size: few
V: TRBV10-3
DNA: TGTGCCATCAGTGAGTCGACCTTCGACAGTACAGATACGCAGTATTTT
CDR3: CAISESTFDSTDTQYF

D: NA
J: TRBJ1-1
size: few
V: TRBV15
DNA: TGTGCCACCAGCAGAGATCTGGTTTCGGGGGCGAACACTGAAGCTTTCTTT
CDR3: CATSRDLVSGANTEAFF

D: NA
J: TRBJ2-1
size: NA
V: TRBV19
DNA: TGTGCCAGTAGTATACGGGGGACCCTCTCCTACAATGAGCAGTTCTTC
CDR3: CASSIRGTLSYNEQFF